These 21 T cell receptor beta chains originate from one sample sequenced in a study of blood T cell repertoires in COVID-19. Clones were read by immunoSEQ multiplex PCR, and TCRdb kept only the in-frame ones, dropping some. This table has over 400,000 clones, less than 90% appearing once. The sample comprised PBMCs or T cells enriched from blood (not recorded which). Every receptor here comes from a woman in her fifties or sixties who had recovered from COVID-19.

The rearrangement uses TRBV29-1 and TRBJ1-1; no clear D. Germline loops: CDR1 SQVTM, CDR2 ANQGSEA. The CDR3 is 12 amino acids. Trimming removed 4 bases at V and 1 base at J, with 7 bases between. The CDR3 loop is CSVGSGNTEAFF. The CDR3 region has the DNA TGCAGCGTTGGGTCAGGGAACACTGAAGCTTTCTTT. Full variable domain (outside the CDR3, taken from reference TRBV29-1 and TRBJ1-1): SAVISQKPSRDICQRGTSLTIQCQVDSQVTMMFWYRQQPGQSLTLIATANQGSEATYESGFVIDKFPISRPNLTFSTLTVSNMSPEDSSIYLCSVGSGNTEAFFGQGTRLTVV.

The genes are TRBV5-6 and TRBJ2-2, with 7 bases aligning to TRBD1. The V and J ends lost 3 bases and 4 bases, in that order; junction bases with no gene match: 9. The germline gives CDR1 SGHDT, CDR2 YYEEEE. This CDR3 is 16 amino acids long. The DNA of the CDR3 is TGTGCCAGCAGCTCTACAGGGGAAGGGGGCACCGGGGAGCTGTTTTTT. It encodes CASSSTGEGGTGELFF. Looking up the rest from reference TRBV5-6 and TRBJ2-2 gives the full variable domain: DAGVTQSPTHLIKTRGQQVTLRCSPKSGHDTVSWYQQALGQGPQFIFQYYEEEERQRGNFPDRFSGHQFPNYSSELNVNALLLGDSALYLCASSSTGEGGTGELFFGEGSRLTVL.

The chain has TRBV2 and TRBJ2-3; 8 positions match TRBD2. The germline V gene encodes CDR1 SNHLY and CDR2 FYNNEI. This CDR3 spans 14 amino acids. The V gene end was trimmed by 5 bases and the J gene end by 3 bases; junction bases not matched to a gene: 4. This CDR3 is CASSPGLGTDTQYF. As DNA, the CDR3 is TGTGCCAGCAGTCCGGGACTAGGTACAGATACGCAGTATTTT. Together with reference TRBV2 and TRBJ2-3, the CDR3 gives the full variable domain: EPEVTQTPSHQVTQMGQEVILRCVPISNHLYFYWYRQILGQKVEFLVSFYNNEISEKSEIFDDQFSVERPDGSNFTLKIRSTKLEDSAMYFCASSPGLGTDTQYFGPGTRLTVL.

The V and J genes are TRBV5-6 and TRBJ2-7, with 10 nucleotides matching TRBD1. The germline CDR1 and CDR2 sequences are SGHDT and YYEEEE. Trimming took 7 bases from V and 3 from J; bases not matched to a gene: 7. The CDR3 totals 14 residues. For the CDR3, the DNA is TGTGCCAGCCGCAAGACAGGGGGCATCTACGAGCAGTACGTC. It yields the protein CASRKTGGIYEQYV.

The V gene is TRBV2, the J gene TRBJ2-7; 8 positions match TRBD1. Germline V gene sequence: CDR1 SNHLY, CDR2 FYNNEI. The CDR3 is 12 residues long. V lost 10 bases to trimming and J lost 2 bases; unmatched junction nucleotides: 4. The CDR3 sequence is CAITDRAYEQYF. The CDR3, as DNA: TGTGCCATCACGGACAGGGCCTACGAGCAGTACTTC.

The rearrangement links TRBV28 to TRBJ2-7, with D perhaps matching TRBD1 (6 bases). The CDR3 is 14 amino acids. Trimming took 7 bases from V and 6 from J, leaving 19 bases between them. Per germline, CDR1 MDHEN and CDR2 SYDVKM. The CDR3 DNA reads TGTGCCAGCATCCTAGGGGGTTCCTTGGGCGAGCAGTACTTC. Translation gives CASILGGSLGEQYF.

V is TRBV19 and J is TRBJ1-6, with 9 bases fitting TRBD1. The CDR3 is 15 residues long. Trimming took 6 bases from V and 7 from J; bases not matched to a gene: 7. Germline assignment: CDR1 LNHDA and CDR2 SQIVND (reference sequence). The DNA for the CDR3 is TGTGCCAGTAGCCCCCGGGACAGGGAGAATTCACCCCTCCACTTT. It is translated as CASSPRDRENSPLHF.

This CDR3 reads CASSHGTGTGSGYTF. CDR3 sequence (DNA): TGTGCCAGCAGCCACGGTACCGGGACAGGGAGTGGCTACACCTTC. V usage is TRBV4-2 and J usage is TRBJ1-2; 9 bases are shared with TRBD1. The ends lost 3 bases at V and 7 bases at J; junction bases unmatched: 9. Germline V CDR1 and CDR2: LGHNA, YNFKEQ. The CDR3 runs to 15 residues.

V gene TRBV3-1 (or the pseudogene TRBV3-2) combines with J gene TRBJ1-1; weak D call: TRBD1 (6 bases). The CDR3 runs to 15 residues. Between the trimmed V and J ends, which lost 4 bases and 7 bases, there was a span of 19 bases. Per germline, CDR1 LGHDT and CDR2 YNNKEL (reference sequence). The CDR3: CASSPPGTQTYEAFF. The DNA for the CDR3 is TGTGCCAGCAGCCCCCCCGGGACACAGACCTATGAAGCTTTCTTT.

The CDR3 sequence is CASSLSGTSSYEQYF. The CDR3 DNA reads TGCGCCAGCAGCCTGTCCGGGACTAGCTCCTACGAGCAGTACTTC. The gene calls are TRBV5-1 and TRBJ2-7; TRBD2 matches 8 bases. Germline loops: CDR1 SGHRS, CDR2 YFSETQ. This CDR3 has 15 residues. V lost 4 bases and J lost 0; bases outside the gene matches: 6. Filled out from reference TRBV5-1 and TRBJ2-7, the complete variable domain reads KAGVTQTPRYLIKTRGQQVTLSCSPISGHRSVSWYQQTPGQGLQFLFEYFSETQRNKGNFPGRFSGRQFSNSRSEMNVSTLELGDSALYLCASSLSGTSSYEQYFGPGTRLTVT.

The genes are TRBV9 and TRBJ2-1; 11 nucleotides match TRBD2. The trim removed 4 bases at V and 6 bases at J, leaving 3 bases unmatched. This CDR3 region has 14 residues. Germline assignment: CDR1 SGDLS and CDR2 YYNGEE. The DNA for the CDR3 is TGTGCCAGCAGCATCACTAGCGGGAGCAATGAGCAGTTCTTC. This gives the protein CASSITSGSNEQFF.

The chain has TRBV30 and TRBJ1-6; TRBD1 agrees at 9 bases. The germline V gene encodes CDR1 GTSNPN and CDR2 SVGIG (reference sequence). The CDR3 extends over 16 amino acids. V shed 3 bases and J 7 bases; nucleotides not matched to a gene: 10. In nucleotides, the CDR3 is TGTGCCTGGAGCATAGGGGCTGGGACAGGGAATTCACCCCTCCACTTT. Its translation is CAWSIGAGTGNSPLHF.

The CDR3 sequence: CAISEPGGGLYNEQFF. CDR3 nucleotides: TGTGCCATCAGTGAGCCAGGAGGGGGCCTCTACAATGAGCAGTTCTTC. The chain links TRBV10-3 to TRBJ2-1; a weak D match, TRBD1 (7 bases). V was trimmed by 2 bases and J by 3 bases, leaving 14 bases between them. CDR3 length: 16 amino acids. Per the germline V gene, CDR1 is ENHRY and CDR2 is SYGVKD.

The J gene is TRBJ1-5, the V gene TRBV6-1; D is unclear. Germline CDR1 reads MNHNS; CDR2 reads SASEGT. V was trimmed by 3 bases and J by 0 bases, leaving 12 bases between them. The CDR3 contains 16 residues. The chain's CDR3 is CASSDEEAYSNQPQHF. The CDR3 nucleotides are TGTGCCAGCAGTGATGAGGAGGCATATAGCAATCAGCCCCAGCATTTT.

DNA of the CDR3: TGTGCCAGTTCTACTCGGACAGGCGTCACAGATACGCAGTATTTT. Translation: CASSTRTGVTDTQYF. This chain uses TRBV25-1 with TRBJ2-3; 7 bases agree with TRBD1. Unmatched junction bases numbered 11, after V lost 9 bases and J lost 2 bases. Germline V gene data show CDR1 as MGHDK and CDR2 as SYGVNS. This CDR3 has 15 residues.

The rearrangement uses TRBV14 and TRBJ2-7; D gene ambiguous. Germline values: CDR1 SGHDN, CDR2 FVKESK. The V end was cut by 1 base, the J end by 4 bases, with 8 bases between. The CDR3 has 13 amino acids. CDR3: CASSQGLRYEQYF. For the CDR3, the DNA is TGTGCCAGCAGCCAAGGACTTCGGTACGAGCAGTACTTC.

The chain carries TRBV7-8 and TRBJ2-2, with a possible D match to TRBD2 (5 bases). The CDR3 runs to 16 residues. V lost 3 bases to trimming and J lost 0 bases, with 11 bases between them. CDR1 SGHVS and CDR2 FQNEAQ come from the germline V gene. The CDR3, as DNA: TGTGCCAGCAGCTTTCTAGGACTTCCGAACACCGGGGAGCTGTTTTTT. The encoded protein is CASSFLGLPNTGELFF.

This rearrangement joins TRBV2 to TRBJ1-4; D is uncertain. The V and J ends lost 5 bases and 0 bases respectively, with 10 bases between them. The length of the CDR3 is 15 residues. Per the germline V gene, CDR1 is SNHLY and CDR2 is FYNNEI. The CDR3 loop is CASSPAGATNEKLFF. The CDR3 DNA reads TGTGCCAGCAGTCCAGCGGGTGCAACTAATGAAAAACTGTTTTTT.

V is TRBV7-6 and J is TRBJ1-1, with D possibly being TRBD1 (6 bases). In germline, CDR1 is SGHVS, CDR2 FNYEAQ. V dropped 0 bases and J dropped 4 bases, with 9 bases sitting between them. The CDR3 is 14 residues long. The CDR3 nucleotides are TGTGCCAGCAGCTTAGCTGCGGGGGCCACTGAAGCTTTCTTT. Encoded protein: CASSLAAGATEAFF.

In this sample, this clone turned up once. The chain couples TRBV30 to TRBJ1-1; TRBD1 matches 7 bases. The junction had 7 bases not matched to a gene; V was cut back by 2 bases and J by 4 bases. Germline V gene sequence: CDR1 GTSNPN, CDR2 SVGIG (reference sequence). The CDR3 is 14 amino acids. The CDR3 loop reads CAWSLTGVSTEAFF. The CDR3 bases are TGTGCCTGGAGTCTTACAGGGGTAAGCACTGAAGCTTTCTTT. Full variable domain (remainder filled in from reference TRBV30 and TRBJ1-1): SQTIHQWPATLVQPVGSPLSLECTVEGTSNPNLYWYRQAAGRGLQLLFYSVGIGQISSEVPQNLSASRPQDRQFILSSKKLLLSDSGFYLCAWSLTGVSTEAFFGQGTRLTVV.

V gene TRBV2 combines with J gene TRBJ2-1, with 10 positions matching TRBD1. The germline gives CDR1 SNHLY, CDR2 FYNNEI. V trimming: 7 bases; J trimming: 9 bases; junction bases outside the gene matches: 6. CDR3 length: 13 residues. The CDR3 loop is CASIRQGAGEQFF. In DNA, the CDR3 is TGTGCCAGCATCCGACAGGGGGCTGGTGAGCAGTTCTTC.